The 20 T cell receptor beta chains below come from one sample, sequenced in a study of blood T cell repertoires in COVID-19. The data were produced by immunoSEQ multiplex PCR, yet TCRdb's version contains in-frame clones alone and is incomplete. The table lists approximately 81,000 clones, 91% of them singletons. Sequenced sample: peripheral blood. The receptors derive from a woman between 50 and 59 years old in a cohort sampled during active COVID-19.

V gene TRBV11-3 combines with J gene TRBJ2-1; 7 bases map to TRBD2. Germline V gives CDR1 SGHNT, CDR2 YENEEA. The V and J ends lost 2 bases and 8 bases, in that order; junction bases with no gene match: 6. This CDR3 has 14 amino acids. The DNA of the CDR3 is TGTGCCAGCAGCTTAACCGCGGGAGCGGATGAGCAGTTCTTC. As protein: CASSLTAGADEQFF.

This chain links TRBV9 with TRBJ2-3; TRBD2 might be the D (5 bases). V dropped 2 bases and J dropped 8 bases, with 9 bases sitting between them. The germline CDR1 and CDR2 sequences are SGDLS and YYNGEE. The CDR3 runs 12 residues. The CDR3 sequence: CASSVSRGTQYF. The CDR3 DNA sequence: TGTGCCAGCAGCGTCTCCCGGGGTACGCAGTATTTT.

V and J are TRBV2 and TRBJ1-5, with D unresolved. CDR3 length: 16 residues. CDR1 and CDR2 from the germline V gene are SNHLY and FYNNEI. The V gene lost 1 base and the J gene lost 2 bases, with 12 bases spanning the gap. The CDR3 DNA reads TGTGCCAGCAGTGAAGTCCCCGGTTATGGCAATCAGCCCCAGCATTTT. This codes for CASSEVPGYGNQPQHF.

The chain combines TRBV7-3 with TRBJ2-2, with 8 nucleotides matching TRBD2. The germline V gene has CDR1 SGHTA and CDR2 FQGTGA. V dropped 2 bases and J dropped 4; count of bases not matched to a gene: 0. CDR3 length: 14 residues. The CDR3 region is CASSLAGGTGELFF. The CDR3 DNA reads TGTGCCAGCAGCTTAGCGGGAGGCACCGGGGAGCTGTTTTTT.

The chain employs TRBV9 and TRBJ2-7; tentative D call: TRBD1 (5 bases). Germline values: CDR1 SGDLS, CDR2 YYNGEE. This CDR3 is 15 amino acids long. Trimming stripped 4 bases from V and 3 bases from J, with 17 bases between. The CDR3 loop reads CASSPQGASYYEQYF. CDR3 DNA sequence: TGTGCCAGCAGCCCCCAAGGGGCGTCGTACTACGAGCAGTACTTC.

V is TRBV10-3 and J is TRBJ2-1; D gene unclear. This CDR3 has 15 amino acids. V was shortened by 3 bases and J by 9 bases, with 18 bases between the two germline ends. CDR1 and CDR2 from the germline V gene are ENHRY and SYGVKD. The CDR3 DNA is TGTGCCATCAGTGAACACGGGTCGACGGTGGGTGAGCAGTTCTTC. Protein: CAISEHGSTVGEQFF.

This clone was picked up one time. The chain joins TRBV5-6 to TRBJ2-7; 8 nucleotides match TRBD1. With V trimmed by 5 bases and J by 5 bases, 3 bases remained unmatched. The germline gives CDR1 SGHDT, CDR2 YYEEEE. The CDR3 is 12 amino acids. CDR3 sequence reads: CASSRQGNEQYF. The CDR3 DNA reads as TGTGCCAGCAGTCGACAGGGGAACGAGCAGTACTTC.

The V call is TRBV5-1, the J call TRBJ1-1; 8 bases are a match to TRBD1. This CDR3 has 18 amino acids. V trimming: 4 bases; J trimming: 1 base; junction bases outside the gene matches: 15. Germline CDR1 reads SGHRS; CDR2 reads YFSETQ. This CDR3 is CASSLFIGQGAGNTEAFF. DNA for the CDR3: TGCGCCAGCAGCCTATTTATCGGGCAGGGGGCAGGGAACACTGAAGCTTTCTTT. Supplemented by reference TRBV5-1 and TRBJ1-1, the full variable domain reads KAGVTQTPRYLIKTRGQQVTLSCSPISGHRSVSWYQQTPGQGLQFLFEYFSETQRNKGNFPGRFSGRQFSNSRSEMNVSTLELGDSALYLCASSLFIGQGAGNTEAFFGQGTRLTVV.

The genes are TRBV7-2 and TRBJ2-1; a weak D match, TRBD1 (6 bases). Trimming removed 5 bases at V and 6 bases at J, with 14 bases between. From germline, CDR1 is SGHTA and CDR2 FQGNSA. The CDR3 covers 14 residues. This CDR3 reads CASSPYGQINEQFF. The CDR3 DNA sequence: TGTGCCAGCAGCCCGTACGGACAGATCAATGAGCAGTTCTTC.

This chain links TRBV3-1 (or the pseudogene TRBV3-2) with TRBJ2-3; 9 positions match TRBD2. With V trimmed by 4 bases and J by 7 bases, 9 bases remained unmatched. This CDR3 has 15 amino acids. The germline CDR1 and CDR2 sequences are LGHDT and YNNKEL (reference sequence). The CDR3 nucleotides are TGTGCCAGCAGCCCAGGGCGGGGGGGCTTGAATACGCAGTATTTT. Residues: CASSPGRGGLNTQYF.

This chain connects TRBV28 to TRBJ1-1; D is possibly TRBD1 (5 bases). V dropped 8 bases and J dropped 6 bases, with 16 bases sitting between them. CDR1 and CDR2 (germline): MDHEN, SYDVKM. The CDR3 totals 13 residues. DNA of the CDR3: TGTGCCAGCGCGCTTCAGGGTGTGCCTGAAGCTTTCTTT. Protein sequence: CASALQGVPEAFF.

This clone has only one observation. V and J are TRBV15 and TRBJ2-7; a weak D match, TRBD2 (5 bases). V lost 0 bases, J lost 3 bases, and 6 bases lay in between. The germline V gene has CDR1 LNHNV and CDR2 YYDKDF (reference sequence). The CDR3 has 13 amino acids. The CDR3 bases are TGTGCCACCAGCAGAGATCGGGGCTACGAGCAGTACTTC. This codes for CATSRDRGYEQYF.

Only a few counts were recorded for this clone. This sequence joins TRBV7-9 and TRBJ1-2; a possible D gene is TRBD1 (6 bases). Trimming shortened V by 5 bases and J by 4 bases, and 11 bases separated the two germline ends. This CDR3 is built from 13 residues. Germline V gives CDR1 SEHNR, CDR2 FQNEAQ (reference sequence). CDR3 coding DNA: TGTGCCAGCAGCCCCGGACAGCTCTATGGCTACACCTTC. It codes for CASSPGQLYGYTF.

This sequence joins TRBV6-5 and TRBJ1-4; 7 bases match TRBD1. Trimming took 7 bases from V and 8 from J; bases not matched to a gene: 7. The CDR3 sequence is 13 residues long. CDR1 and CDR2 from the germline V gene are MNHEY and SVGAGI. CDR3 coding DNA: TGTGCCAGCACCAGACAGGGTGGGGAAAAACTGTTTTTT. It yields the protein CASTRQGGEKLFF.

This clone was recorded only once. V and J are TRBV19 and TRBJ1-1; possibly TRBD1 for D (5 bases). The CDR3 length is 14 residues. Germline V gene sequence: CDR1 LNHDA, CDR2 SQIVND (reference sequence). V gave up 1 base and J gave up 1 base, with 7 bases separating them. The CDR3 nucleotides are TGTGCCAGTAGTATAGCAGGGCAGAACACTGAAGCTTTCTTT. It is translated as CASSIAGQNTEAFF.

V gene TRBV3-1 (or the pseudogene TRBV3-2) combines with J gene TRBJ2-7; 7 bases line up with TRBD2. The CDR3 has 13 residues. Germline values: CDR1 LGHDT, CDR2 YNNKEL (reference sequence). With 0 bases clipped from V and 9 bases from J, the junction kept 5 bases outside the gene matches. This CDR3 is CASSQDRGRGQYF. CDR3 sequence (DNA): TGTGCCAGCAGCCAAGATCGGGGGAGGGGGCAGTACTTC.

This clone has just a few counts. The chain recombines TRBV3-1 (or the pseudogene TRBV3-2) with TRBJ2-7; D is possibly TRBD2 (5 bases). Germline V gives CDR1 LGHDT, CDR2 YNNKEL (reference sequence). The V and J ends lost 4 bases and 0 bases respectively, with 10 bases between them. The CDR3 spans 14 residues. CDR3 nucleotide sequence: TGTGCCAGCAGCCTAGCGAGTAGCTCCTACGAGCAGTACTTC. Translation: CASSLASSSYEQYF.

The CDR3 coding sequence is TGTGCCAGCAGCCCGGGACTAGCGAACACAGATACGCAGTATTTT. Protein: CASSPGLANTDTQYF. This sequence joins TRBV9 and TRBJ2-3, with TRBD2 identical over 10 bases. Germline V gene lookup returns CDR1 SGDLS and CDR2 YYNGEE. After removal of 4 bases from V and 2 bases from J, the junction contained 4 bases not matched to a gene. The CDR3 consists of 15 residues.

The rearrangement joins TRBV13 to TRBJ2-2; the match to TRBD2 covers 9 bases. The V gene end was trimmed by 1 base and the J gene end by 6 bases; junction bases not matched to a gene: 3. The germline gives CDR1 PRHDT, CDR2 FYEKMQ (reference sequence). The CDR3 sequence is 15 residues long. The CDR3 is CASSLAAGGAGELFF. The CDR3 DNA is TGTGCCAGCAGCTTAGCAGCGGGAGGAGCCGGGGAGCTGTTTTTT.

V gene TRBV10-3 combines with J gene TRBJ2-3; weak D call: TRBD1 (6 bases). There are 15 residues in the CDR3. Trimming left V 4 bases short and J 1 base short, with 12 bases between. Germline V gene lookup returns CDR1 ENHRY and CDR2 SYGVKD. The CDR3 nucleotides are TGTGCCATCAGTGTGAACAGGGTGGGCACAGATACGCAGTATTTT. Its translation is CAISVNRVGTDTQYF.